Each of the 14 T cell receptor beta chains below was sequenced from the same sample in a study of human T cells and chemical hapten exposure. Sequencing started from total RNA isolated from unfractionated whole blood. During construction of the library, unique molecular identifiers were attached to individual cDNA molecules for quantitative, reproducible TCR counting. TCRdb re-derived calls from the reads in MiXCR, one entry per CDR3 protein. The sample lists about 120,000 distinct CDR3 sequences; more than 8.5% were seen once. What was sequenced was whole blood. These receptors all come from a human donor in good health. Some clones in this sample may be carry-over from other donors' samples.

The table lists this clonotype with many counts. The V gene is TRBV5-1, the J gene TRBJ1-2, with 9 bases identical to TRBD1. V gave up 4 bases and J gave up 6 bases; unmatched junction bases: 10. This CDR3 is built from 15 residues. In germline, CDR1 is SGHRS, CDR2 YFSETQ. Written as DNA, the CDR3 is TGCGCCAGCAGCGTGACAGGACAGGGGCTCGATGGCTACACCTTC. It encodes CASSVTGQGLDGYTF.

The chain has TRBV19 and TRBJ2-1; 12 nucleotides align to TRBD2. V lost 4 bases, J lost 3 bases, and 13 bases stayed unmatched. Germline-derived CDR1 and CDR2 are LNHDA and SQIVND (reference sequence). The CDR3 runs to 19 residues. CDR3 nucleotide sequence: TGTGCCAGTAGTACAGAATCTCAGCGACTAGCGGGAGTCTACAATGAGCAGTTCTTC. Translation gives CASSTESQRLAGVYNEQFF. Looking up the rest from reference TRBV19 and TRBJ2-1 gives the full variable domain: DGGITQSPKYLFRKEGQNVTLSCEQNLNHDAMYWYRQDPGQGLRLIYYSQIVNDFQKGDIAEGYSVSREKKESFPLTVTSAQKNPTAFYLCASSTESQRLAGVYNEQFFGPGTRLTVL.

In its sample, this clonotype was seen a few times. The chain links TRBV10-3 to TRBJ2-6; TRBD1 aligns across 11 bases. There are 15 residues in the CDR3. With 10 bases clipped from V and 2 bases from J, the junction kept 4 bases outside the gene matches. Per germline, CDR1 ENHRY and CDR2 SYGVKD. CDR3 in amino acids: CATGTGGAGANVLTF. CDR3 sequence (DNA): TGTGCCACCGGGACAGGGGGAGCTGGGGCCAACGTCCTGACTTTC.

This clonotype came up many times. The chain carries TRBV6-5 and TRBJ2-2; D gene ambiguous. This CDR3 spans 13 amino acids. Germline V gives CDR1 MNHEY, CDR2 SVGAGI. Trimming removed 4 bases at V and 2 bases at J, with 5 bases between. CDR3 in DNA: TGTGCCAGCAGTTCCGCCAACACCGGGGAGCTGTTTTTT. Its protein is CASSSANTGELFF.

The V and J genes are TRBV24-1 and TRBJ1-2; 8 bases are a match to TRBD1. This CDR3 has 16 amino acids. Germline assignment: CDR1 KGHDR and CDR2 SFDVKD. V lost 4 bases to trimming and J lost 6 bases; unmatched junction nucleotides: 12. CDR3 in amino acids: CATSEWTGPPKDGYTF. The DNA for the CDR3 is TGTGCCACCAGTGAGTGGACAGGGCCCCCTAAAGATGGCTACACCTTC.

In its sample, this clonotype was seen a few times. The chain is built from TRBV7-6 and TRBJ2-7, with a possible D match to TRBD2 (6 bases). Trimming removed 8 bases from V and 7 bases from J, with 15 bases in between. The CDR3 consists of 12 residues. Germline V CDR1 and CDR2: SGHVS, FNYEAQ. In DNA form, the CDR3 reads TGTGCCAGCGGAGGGGTTTGGGGTGAGCAGTACTTC. This encodes CASGGVWGEQYF. Full variable domain (rest looked up from reference TRBV7-6 and TRBJ2-7): GAGVSQSPRYKVTKRGQDVALRCDPISGHVSLYWYRQALGQGPEFLTYFNYEAQQDKSGLPNDRFSAERPEGSISTLTIQRTEQRDSAMYRCASGGVWGEQYFGPGTRLTVT.

This clonotype came up a few times. This chain connects TRBV9 to TRBJ1-2; a possible D gene is TRBD1 (6 bases). The CDR3 runs to 15 residues. V lost 2 bases to trimming and J lost 2 bases, with 13 bases between them. Germline lookup yields CDR1 SGDLS and CDR2 YYNGEE. This CDR3 reads CASSVYKTGNYGYTF. In DNA, the CDR3 is TGTGCCAGCAGCGTTTACAAGACAGGAAACTATGGCTACACCTTC.

The rearrangement uses TRBV6-5 and TRBJ2-1, with a tentative D call TRBD2 (6 bases). Looked up from germline, CDR1 is MNHEY and CDR2 is SVGAGI. V lost 7 bases, J lost 5 bases, and 24 bases lay in between. The CDR3 has 17 amino acids. CDR3 loop: CASNPRGGGLGDNEQFF. Written as DNA, the CDR3 is TGTGCCAGCAACCCTAGGGGAGGTGGTTTGGGGGACAATGAGCAGTTCTTC.

This clonotype was detected a few times. The gene calls are TRBV3-1 and TRBJ2-2, with a weak D call TRBD1 (5 bases). Germline V gene sequence: CDR1 LGHDT, CDR2 YNNKEL (reference sequence). Trimming left V 0 bases short and J 5 bases short, with 7 bases between. The CDR3 extends over 14 amino acids. The chain's CDR3 is CASSQDAGTGELFF. The CDR3 coding sequence is TGTGCCAGCAGCCAAGATGCAGGGACCGGGGAGCTGTTTTTT. Combining the CDR3 with reference TRBV3-1 and TRBJ2-2 gives the whole variable domain DTAVSQTPKYLVTQMGNDKSIKCEQNLGHDTMYWYKQDSKKFLKIMFSYNNKELIINETVPNRFSPKSPDKAHLNLHINSLELGDSAVYFCASSQDAGTGELFFGEGSRLTVL.

This clonotype showed up just a few times. This rearrangement joins TRBV20-1 to TRBJ2-3, with TRBD2 matching 10 bases. The germline gives CDR1 DFQATT, CDR2 SNEGSKA (reference sequence). V dropped 2 bases and J dropped 1; count of bases not matched to a gene: 6. This CDR3 region has 16 residues. The CDR3 nucleotides are TGCAGTGCTAGAACTAGAACTAGCGGGGGCACAGATACGCAGTATTTT. This codes for CSARTRTSGGTDTQYF.

This clonotype was observed many times. This sequence joins TRBV4-1 and TRBJ2-1; no definite D call. The CDR3 totals 12 residues. Trimming stripped 1 base from V and 7 bases from J, with 5 bases between. Per germline, CDR1 MGHRA and CDR2 YSYEKL. The CDR3 sequence: CASSQGGNEQFF. DNA of the CDR3: TGCGCCAGCAGCCAAGGGGGAAATGAGCAGTTCTTC.

This clonotype was seen a handful of times. The J gene is TRBJ2-7, the V gene TRBV20-1, with TRBD2 identical over 10 bases. The J segment lost 1 base and the V segment lost 3 bases, leaving 9 bases of the junction unmatched. This CDR3 is built from 16 residues. Germline loops: CDR1 DFQATT, CDR2 SNEGSKA (reference sequence). Here the CDR3 DNA reads TGCAGTGCTAGCGGAACTAGCGGGAAAGGATCCTACGAGCAGTACTTC. This gives the protein CSASGTSGKGSYEQYF.

This clonotype was picked up many times. The J gene is TRBJ2-7, the V gene TRBV29-1; D is ambiguous. The CDR3 length is 13 residues. V lost 2 bases, J lost 0 bases, and 8 bases lay in between. CDR1 and CDR2 (germline): SQVTM, ANQGSEA. CDR3 coding DNA: TGCAGCGTTGAAACGGGCAGCTCCTACGAGCAGTACTTC. As protein: CSVETGSSYEQYF.

The chain has TRBV11-2 and TRBJ2-5, with no clear D. With 3 bases removed from V and 2 bases from J, the gap between germline ends came to 10 bases. The CDR3 is made up of 14 amino acids. The germline CDR1 and CDR2 sequences are SGHAT and FQNNGV. The CDR3 loop reads CASSFMTFQETQYF. In DNA form, the CDR3 reads TGTGCCAGCAGCTTTATGACGTTTCAAGAGACCCAGTACTTC. Combining the CDR3 with reference TRBV11-2 and TRBJ2-5 gives the whole variable domain EAGVAQSPRYKIIEKRQSVAFWCNPISGHATLYWYQQILGQGPKLLIQFQNNGVVDDSQLPKDRFSAERLKGVDSTLKIQPAKLEDSAVYLCASSFMTFQETQYFGPGTRLLVL.